The 9 T cell receptor beta chains below all came from one sample that was sequenced in a study of T cell responses to AZD1222 COVID-19 vaccine (dated by TCRdb to the early 2020s). Libraries were built with the immunoSEQ multiplex PCR assay. TCRdb took over this immuneACCESS table, retaining in-frame rearrangements with V and J assigned. Such tables are incomplete; in checked studies, under half of the missing clones stem from an unresolved V gene, and the remainder is unexplained. Counted in this sample were almost 70,000 clones; roughly 80% of them appeared once. The ten biggest clones cover roughly 25% of the sample. The time point label for this specimen denotes: about 28 days (+/-7) after the second vaccine dose. The specimen was peripheral blood, collected 28 days after the second AZD1222 dose. These receptors originate from an adult who received the AZD1222 COVID-19 vaccine.

This chain connects TRBV4-2 to TRBJ2-1; D is perhaps TRBD2 (6 bases). V shed 0 bases and J shed 0 bases, with 12 bases lying between them. The CDR3 has 17 residues. Germline-derived CDR1 and CDR2 are LGHNA and YNFKEQ. CDR3 DNA: TGTGCCAGCAGCCAAGACTTCGGGACTTTCTCCTACAATGAGCAGTTCTTC. This codes for CASSQDFGTFSYNEQFF.

The chain recombines TRBV5-1 with TRBJ1-6; D possibly corresponds to TRBD1 (6 bases). This CDR3 comprises 16 residues. V dropped 0 bases and J dropped 7 bases, with 14 bases sitting between them. Germline V gene lookup returns CDR1 SGHRS and CDR2 YFSETQ. In DNA form, the CDR3 reads TGCGCCAGCAGCTTGGCCGGGACACTCTCGAATTCACCCCTCCACTTT. It encodes CASSLAGTLSNSPLHF.

This chain connects TRBV7-2 to TRBJ1-6; weak D call: TRBD1 (6 bases). Trimming removed 5 bases from V and 9 bases from J, with 17 bases in between. Germline-derived CDR1 and CDR2 are SGHTA and FQGNSA. The CDR3 consists of 15 residues. The CDR3 DNA is TGTGCCAGCAGCCACTCGGAAACAGGGATTTCACCCCTCCACTTT. It codes for CASSHSETGISPLHF.

The chain couples TRBV10-3 to TRBJ1-1, with D tentatively TRBD1 (6 bases). The V and J ends lost 7 bases and 3 bases respectively, with 12 bases between them. The CDR3 has 13 amino acids. Germline V lookup: CDR1 ENHRY, CDR2 SYGVKD. The CDR3 protein is CAITPEGDTEAFF. The CDR3 nucleotides read TGTGCCATCACCCCCGAGGGGGACACTGAAGCTTTCTTT.

The chain has TRBV5-1 and TRBJ2-5; 11 nucleotides match TRBD2. The CDR3 is made up of 14 amino acids. J gave up 3 bases and V 5 bases, and 3 bases lay outside the gene matches. Germline CDR1 reads SGHRS; CDR2 reads YFSETQ. CDR3 bases: TGCGCCAGCAGGCAGGGACTAGCGGAAGAGACCCAGTACTTC. Encoded protein: CASRQGLAEETQYF.

This sequence joins TRBV19 and TRBJ1-1; no definite D call. Germline V lookup: CDR1 LNHDA, CDR2 SQIVND (reference sequence). The CDR3 runs 12 residues. V lost 4 bases, J lost 11 bases, and 14 bases lay in between. CDR3 protein: CASSTSVQEAFF. DNA of the CDR3: TGTGCCAGTAGTACCTCCGTTCAGGAGGCTTTCTTT.

The chain combines TRBV11-3 with TRBJ2-5, with no clear D. The CDR3 totals 17 residues. The V end was cut by 0 bases, the J end by 3 bases, with 17 bases between. Germline V gene sequence: CDR1 SGHNT, CDR2 YENEEA. The CDR3 loop is CASSLDGRPPGKETQYF. CDR3 in DNA: TGTGCCAGCAGCTTAGATGGTCGGCCCCCCGGCAAAGAGACCCAGTACTTC.

This clone has only a few counts. This chain joins TRBV2 and TRBJ1-6, with D possibly matching TRBD1 (6 bases). V was cut by 7 bases and J by 6 bases, with 13 bases left in between. The CDR3 has 14 residues. Germline CDR1 reads SNHLY; CDR2 reads FYNNEI. In nucleotides, the CDR3 is TGTGCCAGCACCCTGGGGGGGGCTAATTCACCCCTCCACTTT. Its translation: CASTLGGANSPLHF.

The chain carries TRBV3-1 (or the pseudogene TRBV3-2) and TRBJ1-5; D gene unclear. The V end was cut by 4 bases, the J end by 3 bases, with 10 bases between. The CDR3 totals 14 residues. Germline values: CDR1 LGHDT, CDR2 YNNKEL (reference sequence). The CDR3 is CASSPFPPNQPQHF. DNA of the CDR3: TGTGCCAGCAGCCCGTTTCCCCCCAATCAGCCCCAGCATTTT.